This section outlines one T cell receptor beta chain sequence together with its context. Its specificity is not known. The sample is drawn from a study of shared clonotypes between healthy human individuals. CDR3 length: 15 residues. Per the germline V gene, CDR1 is MGHRA and CDR2 is YSYEKL. Unmatched junction bases numbered 5, after V lost 1 base and J lost 2 bases. Running of the assay took place at deep level. The method was immunoSEQ multiplex PCR; TCRdb's version includes in-frame clones alone and lacks a portion of them. The sample has hundreds of thousands of clones; roughly 79% are singletons. The donor cohort consisted entirely of Caucasian adults residing in Nashville, Tennessee. Study-level results: Limited genetic and exposure-history diversity came from having few donors. An effect of sequencing depth on clonotype sharing among donors was expected.

The receptor was derived from a woman in her 40s in good health. Some clones in this sample may be carry-over from other donors' samples. Sample: PBMCs. This chain uses TRBV4-1 with TRBJ2-7, with 7 nucleotides matching TRBD2. Here the CDR3 reads CASSQGGAGAYEQYF. The CDR3 coding sequence is TGCGCCAGCAGCCAAGGGGGCGCGGGAGCCTACGAGCAGTACTTC.